Shown below are 24 T cell receptor beta chains from a single sample sequenced in a study of human T cells and chemical hapten exposure. As to time point: pre-sensitization, week 0. Treatment given: therapeutic diphenylcyclopropenone sensitization with weekly scalp DPC. One entry per CDR3 protein results from TCRdb running MiXCR on the RACE reads. The sample includes approximately 370,000 distinct CDR3 sequences, 4.5% to 5.5% of them seen just once. Sequencing used whole blood, obtained in connection with sensitization to the hapten diphenylcyclopropenone (DPC). These receptors came from a woman aged 18-35 years with alopecia areata. Some clones in this sample may be carry-over from other donors' samples.

This sequence joins TRBV7-2 and TRBJ2-3; no clear D gene. The CDR3 runs 13 residues. Trimming shortened V by 5 bases and J by 9 bases, and 15 bases separated the two germline ends. Germline CDR1 is SGHTA and CDR2 is FQGNSA. The CDR3 loop is CASSPGYGRTQYF. The CDR3 DNA follows: TGTGCCAGCAGCCCGGGCTATGGGCGGACGCAGTATTTT.

This clonotype occurred many times. The chain employs TRBV5-1 and TRBJ1-5, with a weak D call TRBD1 (5 bases). Trimming pared 2 bases from V and 6 bases from J, leaving 9 bases between. Germline V gene data show CDR1 as SGHRS and CDR2 as YFSETQ. The length of the CDR3 is 13 residues. CDR3 sequence (DNA): TGCGCCAGCAGCTTAGGGGCCAGTCAGCCCCAGCATTTT. Residues: CASSLGASQPQHF.

The chain carries TRBV6-2 or TRBV6-3 and TRBJ2-2; D gene ambiguous. Germline loops: CDR1 MNHEY, CDR2 SVGEGT. The V end lost 2 bases, the J end lost 4 bases, and 8 bases lay between the germline ends. The CDR3 is 14 amino acids. The CDR3 DNA sequence: TGTGCCAGCAGTTACCACGTAGTCACCGGGGAGCTGTTTTTT. Protein product: CASSYHVVTGELFF.

This clonotype was observed a few times. V is TRBV7-2 and J is TRBJ1-6; a weak D match, TRBD1 (5 bases). V was clipped by 5 bases and J by 0 bases, with 14 bases between them. Looked up from germline, CDR1 is SGHTA and CDR2 is FQGNSA. There are 17 residues in the CDR3. This CDR3 is CASSRLDSGSYNSPLHF. The DNA of the CDR3 is TGTGCCAGCAGCCGTTTAGACAGTGGCTCCTATAATTCACCCCTCCACTTT.

This clonotype was observed at least ten times. The chain uses TRBV2 and TRBJ1-3; D not certain. CDR3 length: 14 residues. Trimming stripped 7 bases from V and 0 bases from J, with 10 bases between. Looked up from germline, CDR1 is SNHLY and CDR2 is FYNNEI. CDR3 region: CASKLDGSGNTIYF. The CDR3, as DNA: TGTGCCAGCAAGTTAGACGGCTCTGGAAACACCATATATTTT.

In this sample, this clonotype turned up many times. The chain couples TRBV20-1 to TRBJ1-1; unclear D gene. CDR3 length equals 14 residues. V was cut by 4 bases and J by 7 bases, with 19 bases left in between. Germline CDR1 reads DFQATT; CDR2 reads SNEGSKA (reference sequence). CDR3 in DNA: TGCAGTGCTATCAAGGGTGGGCAGACTTATGAAGCTTTCTTT. Its translation is CSAIKGGQTYEAFF.

This clonotype was seen more than once but under ten times. CDR3 in DNA: TGTGCCAGCAGCTTTTCCTATAGCTCTGGAAACACCATATATTTT. Protein: CASSFSYSSGNTIYF. The chain combines TRBV7-9 with TRBJ1-3; D is uncertain. The V gene's germline CDR1 is SEHNR and CDR2 FQNEAQ (reference sequence). Trimming stripped 3 bases from V and 0 bases from J, with 9 bases between. CDR3 length: 15 amino acids.

This clonotype was recorded a few times. The chain has TRBV7-8 and TRBJ2-3, with D unclear. CDR3 length: 15 residues. Per germline, CDR1 SGHVS and CDR2 FQNEAQ. The V end was cut by 2 bases, the J end by 1 base, with 10 bases between. The CDR3 sequence is CASSLLTQGTDTQYF. The DNA for the CDR3 is TGTGCCAGCAGCTTATTGACGCAGGGCACAGATACGCAGTATTTT.

This clonotype has just a few counts. V gene TRBV12-3 or TRBV12-4 combines with J gene TRBJ2-7, with D maybe TRBD1 (5 bases). V lost 5 bases and J 4 bases, leaving 18 bases between the germline ends. The CDR3 loop spans 15 amino acids. As DNA, the CDR3 is TGTGCCAGCAGTCCCTCCGGGCAGGGTGTATACGAGCAGTACTTC. Translating it yields CASSPSGQGVYEQYF.

The chain carries TRBV27 and TRBJ2-3; 15 bases match TRBD2. V gave up 9 bases and J gave up 7 bases; unmatched junction bases: 8. This CDR3 contains 15 residues. Germline loops: CDR1 MNHEY, CDR2 SMNVEV (reference sequence). CDR3 loop: CASRTSGGARNTQYF. The DNA for the CDR3 is TGTGCCAGTAGGACTAGCGGGGGGGCCCGGAATACGCAGTATTTT.

At least ten counts were recorded for this clonotype. The gene calls are TRBV20-1 and TRBJ2-1; TRBD2 matches at 7 bases. V lost 3 bases and J lost 5; bases outside the gene matches: 19. This CDR3 has 18 residues. Germline loops: CDR1 DFQATT, CDR2 SNEGSKA (reference sequence). The CDR3 protein is CSASLRTRPGGSNNEQFF. DNA of the CDR3: TGCAGTGCTAGTCTACGGACCCGCCCCGGGGGGTCAAACAATGAGCAGTTCTTC.

A remark on this clonotype: Mismatch with germline at one junction end may stem from a read error. This rearrangement joins TRBV3-1 to TRBJ1-2; D remains ambiguous. The CDR3 length is 13 residues. Germline CDR1 LGHDT, CDR2 YNNKEL (reference sequence). The CDR3: CVSSQERSYGYTF. The CDR3 nucleotides read TGTGTCAGCAGCCAAGAACGAAGCTATGGCTACACCTTC.

There are many counts of this clonotype. J is TRBJ1-1 and V is TRBV4-3; D is undetermined. The germline V gene encodes CDR1 LGHNA and CDR2 YSLEER. This CDR3 is built from 14 residues. V lost 0 bases and J 7 bases, leaving 12 bases between the germline ends. The CDR3 bases are TGCGCCAGCAGCCAAGACCTTCTGGGAAGTGAAGCTTTCTTT. It specifies CASSQDLLGSEAFF.

There are a few counts of this clonotype. The rearrangement links TRBV11-1 to TRBJ1-2; D is perhaps TRBD1 (6 bases). Trimming took 4 bases from V and 7 from J, leaving 16 bases between them. The CDR3 totals 14 residues. Germline V gene sequence: CDR1 SGHAT, CDR2 FQDESV (reference sequence). As DNA, the CDR3 is TGTGCCAGCAGCTCACACAGGACAGCGGGTGGCTACACCTTC. It encodes CASSSHRTAGGYTF. Looking up the rest from reference TRBV11-1 and TRBJ1-2 gives the full variable domain: EAEVAQSPRYKITEKSQAVAFWCDPISGHATLYWYRQILGQGPELLVQFQDESVVDDSQLPKDRFSAERLKGVDSTLKIQPAELGDSAMYLCASSSHRTAGGYTFGSGTRLTVV.

This clonotype was observed many times. The V and J genes are TRBV6-2 or TRBV6-3 and TRBJ1-2; weak D call: TRBD1 (5 bases). The CDR3 is made up of 14 amino acids. The V end was cut by 6 bases, the J end by 4 bases, with 15 bases between. Germline lookup yields CDR1 MNHEY and CDR2 SVGEGT. The CDR3 loop reads CASSLQAGFYGYTF. The CDR3 region has the DNA TGTGCCAGCAGCCTCCAGGCAGGGTTCTATGGCTACACCTTC.

This clonotype appeared many times. The chain combines TRBV12-3 or TRBV12-4 with TRBJ2-1; 7 bases fit TRBD1. CDR3 length: 15 residues. Trimming removed 7 bases from V and 0 bases from J; junction bases left unmatched: 6. CDR3 loop: CASTLTGSSYNEQFF. Written as DNA, the CDR3 is TGTGCCAGCACCCTGACAGGGTCCTCCTACAATGAGCAGTTCTTC.

This clonotype was observed at least ten times. This rearrangement joins TRBV9 to TRBJ1-4; D is ambiguous. Germline loops: CDR1 SGDLS, CDR2 YYNGEE. The CDR3 length is 14 residues. V dropped 0 bases and J dropped 8 bases, with 11 bases sitting between them. The CDR3: CASSVDDAREKLFF. The CDR3 DNA follows: TGTGCCAGCAGCGTAGACGACGCACGGGAAAAACTGTTTTTT.

A few counts support this clonotype. The chain combines TRBV29-1 with TRBJ1-3; TRBD1 aligns across 10 bases. The J segment lost 2 bases and the V segment lost 6 bases, leaving 7 bases of the junction unmatched. Germline lookup yields CDR1 SQVTM and CDR2 ANQGSEA. This CDR3 spans 15 amino acids. The CDR3 loop reads CSVRDRGPPGNTIYF. CDR3 in DNA: TGCAGCGTGCGGGACAGGGGACCCCCTGGAAACACCATATATTTT.

The rearrangement links TRBV6-6 to TRBJ2-5; 9 positions agree with TRBD2. Germline CDR1 is MNHNY and CDR2 is SVGAGI (reference sequence). V was pared by 2 bases and J by 1 base, with 8 bases of the junction left unmatched. The CDR3 spans 17 residues. CDR3 in amino acids: CASSYEGSGGLQETQYF. The DNA of the CDR3 is TGTGCCAGCAGTTACGAAGGTAGCGGGGGCCTCCAAGAGACCCAGTACTTC.

The chain is built from TRBV9 and TRBJ2-5; D gene uncertain. Germline V gene sequence: CDR1 SGDLS, CDR2 YYNGEE. The V and J ends lost 0 bases and 5 bases respectively, with 14 bases between them. The CDR3 sequence is 15 residues long. This chain's CDR3 is CASSVGVGVGETQYF. The CDR3 region has the DNA TGTGCCAGCAGCGTAGGAGTTGGGGTAGGGGAGACCCAGTACTTC. Based on the CDR3 plus reference TRBV9 and TRBJ2-5, the full variable domain is DSGVTQTPKHLITATGQRVTLRCSPRSGDLSVYWYQQSLDQGLQFLIQYYNGEERAKGNILERFSAQQFPDLHSELNLSSLELGDSALYFCASSVGVGVGETQYFGPGTRLLVL.

V is TRBV3-1 and J is TRBJ2-7; TRBD1 aligns across 9 bases. Trimming cost V 7 bases and J 3 bases; bases outside gene matches: 7. The germline gives CDR1 LGHDT, CDR2 YNNKEL (reference sequence). The CDR3 contains 14 residues. CDR3: CASTLGQGLYEQYF. The CDR3 bases are TGTGCCAGCACCCTAGGACAGGGGCTCTACGAGCAGTACTTC.

This clonotype was seen a handful of times. V and J are TRBV20-1 and TRBJ1-1, with D perhaps matching TRBD1 (6 bases). The germline V and J ends were trimmed by 0 bases and 0 bases, with 20 bases remaining between them. The CDR3 length is 18 residues. The germline gives CDR1 DFQATT, CDR2 SNEGSKA (reference sequence). The CDR3 DNA reads as TGCAGTGCTAGAGATCCGCTACAGGGAGCAAAAATGAACACTGAAGCTTTCTTT. Encoded protein: CSARDPLQGAKMNTEAFF.

The V call is TRBV5-5, the J call TRBJ2-5; tentatively, D is TRBD1 or TRBD2 (7 bases each). The length of the CDR3 is 14 residues. The germline V gene has CDR1 SGHKS and CDR2 YYEKEE (reference sequence). Between the trimmed V and J ends, which lost 4 bases and 5 bases, there was a span of 15 bases. The CDR3 here is CASSQGGPLETQYF. In nucleotides, the CDR3 is TGTGCCAGCAGCCAGGGGGGGCCGCTGGAGACCCAGTACTTC.

The table lists this clonotype with many counts. In nucleotides, the CDR3 is TGTGCCAGCAGCCCGGGACGGTCCTCCTACGAGCAGTACTTC. Its translation: CASSPGRSSYEQYF. V gene TRBV13 combines with J gene TRBJ2-7; either TRBD1 or TRBD2 may supply D (5 bases each). CDR3 length: 14 amino acids. Germline values: CDR1 PRHDT, CDR2 FYEKMQ (reference sequence). The ends were cut back, 5 bases at V and 0 bases at J, with 11 bases in the middle.